This T cell receptor (beta chain) was obtained from a study of beta chain features in type 1 diabetes. Germline trimming cut 2 bases from V and 5 bases from J; bases unmatched to any gene: 1. CDR1 KGHSH and CDR2 LQKENI come from the germline V gene. The CDR3 extends over 14 amino acids. A few counts support this clone. Its cognate antigen is unknown. Using CD45RO/CCR7/CD25/CD127/CD95/CD27, CD4+ naive, central memory, regulatory and stem cell-like memory cells were sorted. Study-level points and caveats: Shortening that was moderate but significant affected the TCRB CDR3s of Type 1 diabetes patients in all four CD4+ subsets.

Every isolated RNA sample was fully reverse transcribed, so sequencing captured expressed TCRB transcripts. TCRdb's table, derived via immunoSEQ multiplex PCR, lists solely in-frame clones and lacks some. Among more than 300,000 clones, roughly 9% were seen once, and the ten largest hold over 0.95%. The sample comprised central memory CD4+ T cells from blood. This clonotype originated in a man aged 25 to 40 with type 1 diabetes. The rearrangement uses TRBV18 and TRBJ2-7; 12 nucleotides align to TRBD1. CDR3 in DNA: TGTGCCAGCTCACCAGGGACAGGGGGCGACGAGCAGTACTTC. It encodes CASSPGTGGDEQYF.